The 30 T cell receptor beta chains given below trace back to one sample, sequenced in a study of a mutant IDH1 vaccine in newly diagnosed glioma. Time point noted: week 11, during vaccination. Every single dose of the vaccine, 300 ug of mutant IDH1 20-mer peptide, came with topical imiquimod. Generated by immunoSEQ multiplex PCR, the TCRdb table keeps only in-frame clones and is missing some. Here the sample spans around 31,000 clones, just under 80% being singletons. For these receptors, no antigen is known. The source material was PBMCs, sampled from a glioma patient whose treatment included an IDH1 peptide vaccine. The source of these receptors is a man aged 30 to 39 with glioma.

This clone was picked up one time. As DNA, the CDR3 is TGTGCCAGCAGCCAGTCCGGGGGGACTGAAGCTTTCTTT. Protein sequence: CASSQSGGTEAFF. The V call is TRBV13, the J call TRBJ1-1; maybe TRBD1 (5 bases). CDR3 size: 13 residues. V was clipped by 5 bases and J by 5 bases, with 12 bases between them. Germline values: CDR1 PRHDT, CDR2 FYEKMQ (reference sequence).

The chain joins TRBV19 to TRBJ1-1; D unclear. Trimming shortened V by 5 bases and J by 0 bases, and 13 bases separated the two germline ends. Germline V CDR1 and CDR2: LNHDA, SQIVND (reference sequence). This CDR3 region has 15 residues. CDR3 residues: CASSSESGMNTEAFF. The CDR3 bases are TGTGCCAGTAGTTCAGAGTCGGGAATGAACACTGAAGCTTTCTTT.

This clone was picked up a small number of times. The chain combines TRBV7-3 with TRBJ1-1; 7 bases are a match to TRBD1. Germline CDR1 reads SGHTA; CDR2 reads FQGTGA. V was clipped by 0 bases and J by 1 base; unmatched bases: 5. The CDR3 contains 16 residues. The CDR3 here is CASSLTVSGGNTEAFF. DNA for the CDR3: TGTGCCAGCAGCTTAACGGTCTCAGGGGGGAACACTGAAGCTTTCTTT. Supplemented by reference TRBV7-3 and TRBJ1-1, the full variable domain reads GAGVSQTPSNKVTEKGKYVELRCDPISGHTALYWYRQSLGQGPEFLIYFQGTGAADDSGLPNDRFFAVRPEGSVSTLKIQRTERGDSAVYLCASSLTVSGGNTEAFFGQGTRLTVV.

V is TRBV9 and J is TRBJ2-5; TRBD1 aligns across 8 bases. After removal of 2 bases from V and 7 bases from J, the junction contained 1 base not matched to a gene. The CDR3 spans 12 residues. Germline values: CDR1 SGDLS, CDR2 YYNGEE. CDR3: CASSVDRGTQYF. CDR3 in DNA: TGTGCCAGCAGCGTTGACAGGGGGACCCAGTACTTC.

V and J are TRBV9 and TRBJ2-2; TRBD2 might be the D (6 bases). Trimming cost V 4 bases and J 7 bases, with 20 bases left between them. CDR1 and CDR2 (germline): SGDLS, YYNGEE. The CDR3 runs to 16 residues. The CDR3 loop reads CASSNRDSFPNGELFF. The CDR3 DNA follows: TGTGCCAGCAGCAACCGGGACTCCTTCCCGAACGGGGAGCTGTTTTTT.

V usage is TRBV30 and J usage is TRBJ1-3; the D is unclear. The CDR3 covers 16 residues. Trimming took 3 bases from V and 0 from J, leaving 15 bases between them. Germline lookup yields CDR1 GTSNPN and CDR2 SVGIG (reference sequence). The CDR3 nucleotides are TGTGCCTGGAGGGGATATGAGGGTTACTCTGGAAACACCATATATTTT. Translation gives CAWRGYEGYSGNTIYF.

The chain links TRBV2 to TRBJ2-3; a possible D gene is TRBD2 (5 bases). The CDR3 contains 12 residues. Trimming removed 0 bases at V and 14 bases at J, with 12 bases between. Germline lookup yields CDR1 SNHLY and CDR2 FYNNEI. CDR3 bases: TGTGCCAGCAGTGAAGCTGGGAGCGTTCTGTATTTT. It is translated as CASSEAGSVLYF.

CDR3 nucleotide sequence: TGTGCCAGCAGCTCGGGGACAGGGCCCTACGAGCAGTACTTC. Its protein product is CASSSGTGPYEQYF. J is TRBJ2-7 and V is TRBV5-4; TRBD1 matches 9 bases. The length of the CDR3 is 14 residues. Germline-derived CDR1 and CDR2 are SGHNT and YYREEE (reference sequence). Germline trimming cut 3 bases from V and 2 bases from J; bases unmatched to any gene: 3.

The V and J genes are TRBV25-1 and TRBJ2-2, with D uncertain. Germline V gives CDR1 MGHDK, CDR2 SYGVNS. The CDR3 covers 14 residues. V was trimmed by 2 bases and J by 6 bases, leaving 10 bases between them. Here the CDR3 reads CASSEIIGPGELFF. In DNA form, the CDR3 reads TGTGCCAGCAGTGAAATCATCGGTCCCGGGGAGCTGTTTTTT.

The chain has TRBV9 and TRBJ2-2, with D possibly being TRBD2 (6 bases). The germline CDR1 and CDR2 sequences are SGDLS and YYNGEE. The V gene lost 0 bases and the J gene lost 3 bases, with 15 bases spanning the gap. There are 17 residues in the CDR3. The CDR3 region has the DNA TGTGCCAGCAGCGTAGATTGGGCTAGCGTTGACACCGGGGAGCTGTTTTTT. This codes for CASSVDWASVDTGELFF.

The chain uses TRBV4-2 and TRBJ2-1; D possibly corresponds to TRBD1 (6 bases). The CDR3 spans 16 residues. From germline, CDR1 is LGHNA and CDR2 YNFKEQ. Trimming cost V 1 base and J 5 bases, with 15 bases left between them. This CDR3 reads CASSQADRSLNNEQFF. Here the CDR3 DNA reads TGTGCCAGCAGCCAAGCGGACAGAAGCCTTAACAATGAGCAGTTCTTC.

This chain connects TRBV4-1 to TRBJ2-6; 8 bases agree with TRBD1. The germline gives CDR1 MGHRA, CDR2 YSYEKL. The ends lost 2 bases at V and 4 bases at J; junction bases unmatched: 7. This CDR3 spans 17 amino acids. The CDR3 sequence: CASSQKDRADGANVLTF. CDR3 bases: TGCGCCAGCAGCCAAAAGGACAGGGCGGACGGGGCCAACGTCCTGACTTTC.

The V and J genes are TRBV10-3 and TRBJ2-2; 10 bases fit TRBD1. The CDR3 totals 15 residues. Germline trimming cut 6 bases from V and 3 bases from J; bases unmatched to any gene: 4. Germline assignment: CDR1 ENHRY and CDR2 SYGVKD. The CDR3 loop reads CAISPGTGDTGELFF. In DNA, the CDR3 is TGTGCCATCAGCCCCGGGACAGGGGACACCGGGGAGCTGTTTTTT.

The V call is TRBV5-8, the J call TRBJ1-5, with D possibly matching TRBD1 (6 bases). V lost 4 bases and J 4 bases, leaving 9 bases between the germline ends. The CDR3 totals 13 residues. CDR1 and CDR2 from the germline V gene are SGHTS and YDEGEE. The CDR3 coding sequence is TGTGCCAGCAGCACGGACAGAAATCAGCCCCAGCATTTT. Residues: CASSTDRNQPQHF.

The rearrangement joins TRBV30 to TRBJ2-3; weak D call: TRBD2 (6 bases). Germline CDR1 is GTSNPN and CDR2 is SVGIG (reference sequence). The length of the CDR3 is 14 residues. With 2 bases removed from V and 1 base from J, the gap between germline ends came to 10 bases. This CDR3 is CAWSRGEGTDTQYF. The CDR3 DNA follows: TGTGCCTGGAGTCGTGGGGAGGGCACAGATACGCAGTATTTT.

This clone was detected once. This sequence joins TRBV27 and TRBJ1-1, with unresolved D. The germline gives CDR1 MNHEY, CDR2 SMNVEV (reference sequence). CDR3 length: 14 residues. CDR3 in amino acids: CAYVGSQVNIPAFF. CDR3 DNA sequence: TGTGCATATGTGGGTTCTCAAGTCAACATCCCAGCTTTCTTT.

The chain couples TRBV5-6 to TRBJ1-2; 8 bases match TRBD1. The CDR3 runs 18 residues. CDR1 SGHDT and CDR2 YYEEEE come from the germline V gene. Trimming took 1 base from V and 2 from J; bases not matched to a gene: 13. The CDR3 DNA reads as TGTGCCAGCAGCTTGAATGAGGCAGGGGGCCCGGGAAACTATGGCTACACCTTC. Translated, it gives CASSLNEAGGPGNYGYTF.

The sample holds a few counts of this clone. V and J are TRBV27 and TRBJ2-7, with 9 bases identical to TRBD1. The junction had 7 bases not matched to a gene; V was cut back by 6 bases and J by 4 bases. This CDR3 region has 14 residues. CDR1 and CDR2 (germline): MNHEY, SMNVEV (reference sequence). The CDR3 loop is CASRRTGEGYEQYF. The CDR3, as DNA: TGTGCCAGCAGGAGGACAGGGGAAGGGTACGAGCAGTACTTC.

The CDR3 loop reads CASSGPGAEAFF. Written as DNA, the CDR3 is TGCGCCAGCTCGGGCCCCGGGGCTGAAGCTTTCTTT. The V call is TRBV5-1, the J call TRBJ1-1; no clear D gene. CDR3 length: 12 residues. The germline gives CDR1 SGHRS, CDR2 YFSETQ. V shed 7 bases and J shed 6 bases, with 13 bases lying between them.

The chain uses TRBV2 and TRBJ1-2, with D tentatively TRBD1 (6 bases). Germline-derived CDR1 and CDR2 are SNHLY and FYNNEI. This CDR3 is 13 amino acids long. The V and J ends lost 2 bases and 2 bases respectively, with 6 bases between them. DNA of the CDR3: TGTGCCAGCAGTGAAACAGGGAACTATGGCTACACCTTC. This gives the protein CASSETGNYGYTF.

CDR3 sequence: CASSPMMGSYNEQFF. The CDR3 DNA follows: TGTGCCAGCAGCCCAATGATGGGCTCCTACAATGAGCAGTTCTTC. This chain connects TRBV2 to TRBJ2-1; D not certain. The germline gives CDR1 SNHLY, CDR2 FYNNEI. The CDR3 runs to 15 residues. V was pared by 6 bases and J by 0 bases, with 12 bases between. Combining the CDR3 with reference TRBV2 and TRBJ2-1 gives the whole variable domain EPEVTQTPSHQVTQMGQEVILRCVPISNHLYFYWYRQILGQKVEFLVSFYNNEISEKSEIFDDQFSVERPDGSNFTLKIRSTKLEDSAMYFCASSPMMGSYNEQFFGPGTRLTVL.

The V gene is TRBV30, the J gene TRBJ1-4, with D tentatively TRBD1 (6 bases). Germline CDR1 reads GTSNPN; CDR2 reads SVGIG (reference sequence). This CDR3 is built from 15 residues. Trimming shortened V by 3 bases and J by 5 bases, and 16 bases separated the two germline ends. CDR3 in amino acids: CAWSPRGTINEKLFF. Here the CDR3 DNA reads TGTGCCTGGAGCCCTAGGGGGACGATCAATGAAAAACTGTTTTTT.

J is TRBJ1-2 and V is TRBV5-1; D unclear. The CDR3 extends over 15 amino acids. The germline V and J ends were trimmed by 5 bases and 3 bases, with 17 bases remaining between them. The germline gives CDR1 SGHRS, CDR2 YFSETQ. The CDR3 reads CASRVAGTEHYGYTF. The CDR3 DNA reads TGCGCCAGCAGGGTAGCGGGCACCGAACACTATGGCTACACCTTC.

This clone was recorded only once. The V and J genes are TRBV27 and TRBJ1-2; D ambiguous. Germline V gives CDR1 MNHEY, CDR2 SMNVEV (reference sequence). The CDR3 spans 13 residues. Trimming took off 4 bases at V and 1 base at J, with 7 bases between the two ends. DNA of the CDR3: TGTGCCAGCAGTTCGGACGGTAACTATGGCTACACCTTC. Translating gives CASSSDGNYGYTF.

In its sample, this clone was seen once. V gene TRBV9 combines with J gene TRBJ2-1; D gene ambiguous. The germline CDR1 and CDR2 sequences are SGDLS and YYNGEE. The CDR3 is 16 residues long. V gave up 0 bases and J gave up 0 bases, with 10 bases separating them. The CDR3 DNA reads TGTGCCAGCAGCGTAGCGCTCGACCGCTCCTACAATGAGCAGTTCTTC. Translating it yields CASSVALDRSYNEQFF.

The chain links TRBV19 to TRBJ1-1, with D possibly TRBD1 on 5 matching bases. The CDR3 runs to 13 residues. In germline, CDR1 is LNHDA, CDR2 SQIVND (reference sequence). The V end was cut by 6 bases, the J end by 7 bases, with 15 bases between. The CDR3 here is CASSQPGRNEAFF. The CDR3 DNA reads TGTGCCAGTAGCCAACCGGGACGAAATGAAGCTTTCTTT. The full variable domain, its missing parts supplied by reference TRBV19 and TRBJ1-1, is DGGITQSPKYLFRKEGQNVTLSCEQNLNHDAMYWYRQDPGQGLRLIYYSQIVNDFQKGDIAEGYSVSREKKESFPLTVTSAQKNPTAFYLCASSQPGRNEAFFGQGTRLTVV.

This chain connects TRBV5-1 to TRBJ2-5; the D is unclear. V shed 0 bases and J shed 4 bases, with 10 bases lying between them. The germline V gene has CDR1 SGHRS and CDR2 YFSETQ. CDR3 size: 14 residues. The CDR3 coding sequence is TGCGCCAGCAGCTTGGGGGTTACTGGAGAGACCCAGTACTTC. This encodes CASSLGVTGETQYF.

This clone is a singleton in its sample. The DNA of the CDR3 is TGTGCCTGGACCGCCCGAGCGGGGGCGTACCAAGAGACCCAGTACTTC. Protein sequence: CAWTARAGAYQETQYF. The chain employs TRBV30 and TRBJ2-5; 8 bases agree with TRBD2. Per germline, CDR1 GTSNPN and CDR2 SVGIG (reference sequence). Trimming cost V 4 bases and J 0 bases; bases outside gene matches: 10. This CDR3 comprises 16 residues.

The rearrangement uses TRBV4-1 and TRBJ1-3, with a weak D call TRBD1 (5 bases). This CDR3 is built from 15 residues. CDR1 MGHRA and CDR2 YSYEKL come from the germline V gene. V lost 1 base to trimming and J lost 0 bases, with 7 bases between them. The DNA for the CDR3 is TGCGCCAGCAGCCAAGTCGGGACCTCTGGAAACACCATATATTTT. Encoded protein: CASSQVGTSGNTIYF.

This chain connects TRBV4-1 to TRBJ2-5, with TRBD2 matching over 7 bases. Trimming cost V 3 bases and J 5 bases; bases outside gene matches: 3. Germline lookup yields CDR1 MGHRA and CDR2 YSYEKL. This CDR3 region has 13 residues. The CDR3 nucleotides are TGCGCCAGCAGCCAGCGGGGGAGGGAGACCCAGTACTTC. Protein sequence: CASSQRGRETQYF.